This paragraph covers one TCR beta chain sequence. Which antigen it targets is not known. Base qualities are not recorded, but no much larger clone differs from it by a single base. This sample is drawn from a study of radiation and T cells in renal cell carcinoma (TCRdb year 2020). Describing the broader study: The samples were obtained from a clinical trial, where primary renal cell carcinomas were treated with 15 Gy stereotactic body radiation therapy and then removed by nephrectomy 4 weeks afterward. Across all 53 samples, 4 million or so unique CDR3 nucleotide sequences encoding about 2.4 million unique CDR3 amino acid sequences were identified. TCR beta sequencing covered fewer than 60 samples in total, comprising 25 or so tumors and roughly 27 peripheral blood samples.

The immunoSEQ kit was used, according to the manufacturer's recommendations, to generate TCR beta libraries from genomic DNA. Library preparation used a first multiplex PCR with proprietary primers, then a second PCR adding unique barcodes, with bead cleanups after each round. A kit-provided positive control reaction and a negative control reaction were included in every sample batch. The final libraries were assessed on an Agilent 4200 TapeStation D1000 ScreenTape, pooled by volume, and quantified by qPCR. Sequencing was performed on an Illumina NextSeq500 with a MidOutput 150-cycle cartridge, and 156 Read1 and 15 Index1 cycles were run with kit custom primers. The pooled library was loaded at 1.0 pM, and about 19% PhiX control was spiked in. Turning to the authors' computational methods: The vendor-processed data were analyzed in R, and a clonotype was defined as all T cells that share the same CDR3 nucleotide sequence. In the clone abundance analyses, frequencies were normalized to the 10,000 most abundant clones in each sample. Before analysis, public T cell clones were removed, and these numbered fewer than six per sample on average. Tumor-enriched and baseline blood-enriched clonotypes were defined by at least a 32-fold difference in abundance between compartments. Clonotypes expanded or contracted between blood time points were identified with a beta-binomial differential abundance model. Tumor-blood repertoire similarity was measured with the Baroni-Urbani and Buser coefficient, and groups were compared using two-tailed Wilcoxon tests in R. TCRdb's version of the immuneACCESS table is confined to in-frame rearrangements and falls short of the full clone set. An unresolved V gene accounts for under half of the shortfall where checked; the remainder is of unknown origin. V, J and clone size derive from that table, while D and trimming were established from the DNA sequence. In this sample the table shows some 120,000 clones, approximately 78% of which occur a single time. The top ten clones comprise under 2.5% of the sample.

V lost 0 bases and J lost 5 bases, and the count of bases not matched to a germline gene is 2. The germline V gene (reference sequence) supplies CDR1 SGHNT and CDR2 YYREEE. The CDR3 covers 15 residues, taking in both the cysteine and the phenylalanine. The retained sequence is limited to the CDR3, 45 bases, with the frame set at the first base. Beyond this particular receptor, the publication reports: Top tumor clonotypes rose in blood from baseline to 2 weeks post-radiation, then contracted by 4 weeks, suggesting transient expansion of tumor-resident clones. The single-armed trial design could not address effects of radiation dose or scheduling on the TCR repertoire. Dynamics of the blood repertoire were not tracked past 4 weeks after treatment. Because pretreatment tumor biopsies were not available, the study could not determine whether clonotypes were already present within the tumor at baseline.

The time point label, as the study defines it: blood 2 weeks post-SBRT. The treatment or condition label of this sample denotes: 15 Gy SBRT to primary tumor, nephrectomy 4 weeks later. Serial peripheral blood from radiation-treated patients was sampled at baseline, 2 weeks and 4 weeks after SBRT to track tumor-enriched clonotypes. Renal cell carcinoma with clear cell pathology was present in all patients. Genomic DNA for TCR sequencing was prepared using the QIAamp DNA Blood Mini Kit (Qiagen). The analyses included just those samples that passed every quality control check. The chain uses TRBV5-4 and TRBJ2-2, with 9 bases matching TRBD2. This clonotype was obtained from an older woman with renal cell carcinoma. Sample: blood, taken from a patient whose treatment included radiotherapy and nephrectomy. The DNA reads TGTGCCAGCAGCTTGGCTAGCGGGGCTACCGGGGAGCTGTTTTTT. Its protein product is CASSLASGATGELFF.